This TCR beta chain is drawn from a study of regulatory dendritic cells for organ transplantation. Germline CDR1 MNHEY, CDR2 SVGAGI. V was shortened by 0 bases and J by 8 bases, with 13 bases between the two germline ends. There are 14 residues in the CDR3. Sorted T cells were CFSE-labeled and cultured 5 days with allogeneic regulatory or mature dendritic cells at 1:10. Sequencing used immunoSEQ multiplex PCR; TCRdb keeps in-frame clones, though not all of them. Seen here are over 20,000 clones, around 85% observed once, and the top ten hold 0.65% to 0.8%. Details on this clone: Its specificity is not known.

This clonotype was sampled from a human donor in good health. This chain joins TRBV6-5 and TRBJ1-2; D uncertain. Sequencing was performed on naive CD4+ T cells from blood cultured with regulatory dendritic cells. Noted subset: CD45RA+ naive T cells. Here the CDR3 DNA reads TGTGCCAGCAGTTACTCGGGGTATTCAGGAGGCTACACCTTC. Translating it yields CASSYSGYSGGYTF.